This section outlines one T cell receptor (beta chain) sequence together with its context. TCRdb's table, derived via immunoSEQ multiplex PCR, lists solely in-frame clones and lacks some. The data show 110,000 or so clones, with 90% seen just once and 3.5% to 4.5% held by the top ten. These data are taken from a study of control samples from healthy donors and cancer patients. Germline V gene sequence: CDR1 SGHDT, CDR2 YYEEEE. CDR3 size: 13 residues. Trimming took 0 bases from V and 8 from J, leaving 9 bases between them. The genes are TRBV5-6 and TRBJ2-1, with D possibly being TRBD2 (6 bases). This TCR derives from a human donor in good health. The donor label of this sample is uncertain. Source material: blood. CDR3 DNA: TGTGCCAGCAGCTTGGGACTAGTTGATGAGCAGTTCTTC. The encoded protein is CASSLGLVDEQFF.